This T cell receptor beta chain was sequenced during a study of breast tumors, draining lymph nodes, adjacent tissues. This clonotype has a count of ten or more. What it binds is unknown. Study-wide results and caveats: That most tumor T cells come from lymph nodes remained unproven.

Samples came from axillary lymph nodes draining the breast cancer. V shed 3 bases and J shed 6 bases, with 12 bases lying between them. Germline CDR1 MNHNS, CDR2 SASEGT. This CDR3 contains 14 residues. One entry per CDR3 protein, called by TCRdb with MiXCR from the multiplex PCR reads. The sample lists about 230,000 distinct CDR3 sequences, about 30% occurring once. The source is a female donor with breast cancer. Some clones in this sample may be carry-over from other donors' samples. J is TRBJ1-5 and V is TRBV6-1; D is perhaps TRBD1 (5 bases). Sequencing used axillary lymph node tissue. The CDR3 sequence: CASSDWGFVQPQHF. The CDR3 nucleotides read TGTGCCAGCAGTGACTGGGGGTTCGTTCAGCCCCAGCATTTT.